This T cell receptor (beta chain) was captured in a study of PD-1 blockade in classical Hodgkin lymphoma. Germline V gives CDR1 SGHNT, CDR2 YYREEE (reference sequence). The CDR3 covers 12 residues. V lost 0 bases and J 7 bases, leaving 5 bases between the germline ends. Here immunoSEQ multiplex PCR was the method, and the copy in TCRdb shows in-frame clones only, minus some. Among under 9,500 clones listed, approximately 87% were seen once. As for time point: cycle 4 day 1 (C4D1), after more than 5 weeks of nivolumab. No patient escaped relapse after autologous stem cell transplantation, and brentuximab vedotin exposure varied. When best responses were assessed, they were complete response, partial response or progressive disease.

This receptor was obtained from a human donor with classical Hodgkin lymphoma. Specimen: peripheral blood mononuclear cells (PBMCs), collected before the fourth cycle of nivolumab. The V gene is TRBV5-4, the J gene TRBJ1-3; D gene ambiguous. CDR3 nucleotide sequence: TGTGCCAGCAGCTTGGACGCGAACACCATATATTTT. Amino acids: CASSLDANTIYF.